This T cell receptor beta chain was identified during a study of CD8 T cells in ankylosing spondylitis. The junction had 3 bases not matched to a gene; V was cut back by 3 bases and J by 2 bases. CDR3 length: 15 amino acids. The germline CDR1 and CDR2 sequences are SEHNR and FQNEAQ (reference sequence). Study-level results: Seemingly distinctive of ankylosing spondylitis blood was a TCR beta motif formed by eight highly homologous variants. As for the disease-linked clones, they showed a CD8+ phenotype and occurred at relatively low frequencies in peripheral blood.

A remark on this clonotype: What it recognizes is unknown.

A single record per CDR3 protein comes from TCRdb applying MiXCR to the 5' RACE reads. The sample carries about 360,000 distinct CDR3 sequences, roughly 14% recorded once. This rearrangement joins TRBV7-9 to TRBJ2-3; 9 bases match TRBD1. The material sequenced was blood, either unsorted or a sorted T cell fraction (not recorded which). This TCR derives from a male donor with ankylosing spondylitis or in good health (not recorded which). The CDR3 here is CASSLGDRATDTQYF. CDR3 DNA: TGTGCCAGCAGCTTGGGGGACAGGGCCACAGATACGCAGTATTTT.